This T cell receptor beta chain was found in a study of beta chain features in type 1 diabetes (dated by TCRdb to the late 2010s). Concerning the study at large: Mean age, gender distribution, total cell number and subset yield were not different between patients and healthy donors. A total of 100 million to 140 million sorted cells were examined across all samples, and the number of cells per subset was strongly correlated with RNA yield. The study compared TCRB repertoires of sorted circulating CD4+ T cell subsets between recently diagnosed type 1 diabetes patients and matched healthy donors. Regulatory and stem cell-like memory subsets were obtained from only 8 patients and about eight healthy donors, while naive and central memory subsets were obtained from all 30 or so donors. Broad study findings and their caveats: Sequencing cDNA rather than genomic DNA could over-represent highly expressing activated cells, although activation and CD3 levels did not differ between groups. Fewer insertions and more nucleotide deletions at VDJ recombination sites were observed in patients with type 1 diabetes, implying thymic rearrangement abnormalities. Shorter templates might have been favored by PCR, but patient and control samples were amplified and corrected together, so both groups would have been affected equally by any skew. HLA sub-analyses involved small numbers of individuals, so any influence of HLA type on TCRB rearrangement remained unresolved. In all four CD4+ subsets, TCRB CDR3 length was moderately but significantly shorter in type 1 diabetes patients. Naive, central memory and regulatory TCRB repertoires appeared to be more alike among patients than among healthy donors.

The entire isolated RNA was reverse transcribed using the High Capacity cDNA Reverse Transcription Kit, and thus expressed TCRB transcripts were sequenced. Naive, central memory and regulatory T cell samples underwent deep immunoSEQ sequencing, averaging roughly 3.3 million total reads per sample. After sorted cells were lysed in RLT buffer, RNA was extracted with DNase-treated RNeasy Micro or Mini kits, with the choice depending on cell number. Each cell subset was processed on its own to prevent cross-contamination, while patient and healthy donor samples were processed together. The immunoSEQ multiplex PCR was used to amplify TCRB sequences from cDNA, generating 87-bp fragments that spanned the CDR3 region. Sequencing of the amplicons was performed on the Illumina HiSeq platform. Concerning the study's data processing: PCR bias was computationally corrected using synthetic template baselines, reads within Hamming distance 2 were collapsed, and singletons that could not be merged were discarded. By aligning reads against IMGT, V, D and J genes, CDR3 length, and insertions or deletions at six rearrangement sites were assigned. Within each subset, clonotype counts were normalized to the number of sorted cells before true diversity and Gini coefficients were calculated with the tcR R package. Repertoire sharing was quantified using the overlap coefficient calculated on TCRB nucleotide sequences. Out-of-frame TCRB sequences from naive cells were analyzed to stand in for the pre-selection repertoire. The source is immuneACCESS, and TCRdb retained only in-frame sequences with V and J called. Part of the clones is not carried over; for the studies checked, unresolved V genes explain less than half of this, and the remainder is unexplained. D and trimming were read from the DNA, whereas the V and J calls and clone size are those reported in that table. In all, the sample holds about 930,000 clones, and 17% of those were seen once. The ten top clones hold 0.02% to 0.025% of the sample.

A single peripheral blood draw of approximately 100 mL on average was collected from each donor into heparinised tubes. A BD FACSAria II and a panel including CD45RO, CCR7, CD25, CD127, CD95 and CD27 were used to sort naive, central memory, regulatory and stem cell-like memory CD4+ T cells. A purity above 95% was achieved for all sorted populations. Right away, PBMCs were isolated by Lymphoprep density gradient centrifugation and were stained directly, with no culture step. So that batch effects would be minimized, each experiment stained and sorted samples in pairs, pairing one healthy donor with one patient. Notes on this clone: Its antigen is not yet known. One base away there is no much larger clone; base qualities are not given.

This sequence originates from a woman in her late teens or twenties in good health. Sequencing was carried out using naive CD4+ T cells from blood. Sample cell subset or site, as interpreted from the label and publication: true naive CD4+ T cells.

CDR3 sequence: CASSYLPRAEQPQHF. The base sequence is TGTGCCAGCAGTTACCTACCCCGGGCAGAACAGCCCCAGCATTTT. The sequence is built from TRBV6-6 and TRBJ1-5; the D segment cannot be called with confidence. The germline V gene (reference sequence) specifies MNHNY as CDR1 and SVGAGI as CDR2. The germline ends are 15 bases apart after V is trimmed by 2 bases and J by 7 bases. The CDR3, cysteine through phenylalanine, is 15 amino acids long. Here the CDR3 DNA is all that survives: 45 bases in frame from base 1.